This TCR beta chain was identified in a study of control samples from healthy donors and cancer patients. The germline V gene encodes CDR1 MNHNY and CDR2 SVGAGI (reference sequence). The CDR3 totals 11 residues. Trimming took 7 bases from V and 3 from J, leaving 6 bases between them. TCRdb keeps only in-frame clones here, not all; method: immunoSEQ multiplex PCR. The sample consists of some 130,000 clones, over 80% of them appearing once. The sample comprised blood. The sequence was collected from a woman in her 50s in good health. This chain links TRBV6-6 with TRBJ1-2; no firm D call. Here the CDR3 DNA reads TGTGCCAGCATGTCCTACTATGGCTACACCTTC. Protein: CASMSYYGYTF.